Reported below is one T cell receptor (beta chain). Its antigen is still unknown. Within one base of it there is no much larger clone, and no base qualities were kept. The meaning of the sample's time point label: baseline before first vaccination. The vaccinee samples were drawn from two UK trials, COV001 and COV002, one of which was a single-blind randomized controlled phase 2/3 trial testing AZD1222 (ChAdOx1 nCoV-19) in healthy adults. For TCRbeta chain sequencing, PBMC samples from trial participants were taken at day 0 and at day 28 after the second dose. The CDR3 regions of human TCRbeta chains were analyzed by immunosequencing. Per the source publication's procedure: TCRs in the repertoires were compared against a reference library of SARS-CoV-2-specific TCRs that had been generated with the MIRA antigen-specificity platform. Breadth was defined as the fraction of unique TCRs that were SARS-CoV-2-associated. Depth was defined as the fraction of total T cells that were SARS-CoV-2-associated. Using the MIRA data, each spike-specific TCR was assigned both to the spike region to which the TCR was reactive and to a CD4 or CD8 class. Log10-transformed breadth and depth values were compared by one-way ANOVA with Sidak's multiple comparisons tests. TCRdb holds this immuneACCESS table with in-frame rearrangements only. Some clones are missing; in checked studies, unresolved V genes explain under half, and the rest has no known cause. V, J and clone size derive from that table, while D and trimming were established from the DNA sequence. The sample data list around 120,000 clones, and 85% to 95% of these were observed just once. The ten most abundant clones make up about 3% of the sample.

The record originates from a study of T cell responses to AZD1222 COVID-19 vaccine (dated by TCRdb to the early 2020s). About the investigation overall: Because spike-specific TCR depth and breadth did not differ between the two schedules, AZD1222 recipients who got a second dose at roughly 4 weeks were pooled with those who got a second dose at roughly 12 weeks. Trial participants were enrolled by age into subgroups of 18-55, 56-69 and 70-plus years, and around 150, 29 and 61 TCR-sequenced participants, respectively, were included in these subgroups. TCR sequencing was performed for 230 to 250 trial participants, of whom about 200 were given two doses of AZD1222 and 26 were given two doses of MenACWY control vaccine.

Study-wide conclusions, independent of this receptor: Conclusions about previously exposed vaccinees are limited because only a handful of AZD1222 recipients were SARS-CoV-2 seropositive at baseline. After two AZD1222 doses, spike-specific TCR breadth and depth were significantly higher than at day 0 and than in MenACWY recipients. Participants were mostly white British and included more females than males, and it was suggested by the authors that clonal diversity may have been underestimated. No day 14 peak-response samples were available, so repertoires were characterized only after the peak T cell response. Vaccine-associated CD4 TCRs spanned the whole spike protein, with dominant responses in regions 160-218 and 743-854. In the small 56-69-year group, the increase in depth fell short of significance, most likely because of low power. Reportedly, close to half of the unique spike-specific TCRs recognized epitopes lying outside the regions that are mutated in the B.1.351 and B.1.1.7 variants.

Unmatched junction bases come to 1, with V trimmed by 2 bases and J by 0 bases. Looking up the germline V gene yields CDR1 MNHEY and CDR2 SVGAGI. Its CDR3 holds 14 amino acids, cysteine through phenylalanine. The only DNA kept is the CDR3, 42 bases in frame from the first base. This TCR derives from an adult in good health. Sequencing was performed on peripheral blood, taken on day 0 of AZD1222 vaccination. The sequence is built from TRBV6-5 and TRBJ2-7, and 7 junction bases match TRBD2. The CDR3 protein is CASSYTSASYEQYF. Read as DNA, the sequence is TGTGCCAGCAGTTACACTAGCGCCTCCTACGAGCAGTACTTC.